This T cell receptor beta chain was identified during a study of T cells in Graves' hyperthyroidism and ophthalmopathy. Study summary: Staff took peripheral blood when the initial diagnosis was made, before any treatment began.

Researchers amplified the TCR beta CDR3 regions from RNA transcripts. The HTBI set primed first-round TCR CDR3 RT-PCR. TCRdb itself ran the multiplex PCR reads through MiXCR, one entry per CDR3 protein. The sample lists hundreds of thousands of distinct CDR3 sequences; less than 25% were seen once. Notes on this clonotype: Its antigen is undetermined.

The V gene's germline CDR1 is MNHEY and CDR2 SMNVEV (reference sequence). This CDR3 contains 17 residues. V lost 5 bases to trimming and J lost 7 bases; unmatched junction nucleotides: 13. Study findings and constraints: Onset of ophthalmopathy came a median approximately 6.8 months after the model predicted it. Most thyroid clonotypes expanded above 0.001 appeared in blood too.

Sequencing was performed on blood. The chain recombines TRBV27 with TRBJ2-7; 14 positions agree with TRBD2. The receptor was derived from a man in his thirties or forties with Graves' ophthalmopathy. This CDR3 is CASSGTSGSPVPLEQYF. CDR3 DNA sequence: TGTGCCAGCAGTGGGACTAGCGGGAGCCCCGTCCCACTTGAGCAGTACTTC.